The clone carrying this T cell receptor beta chain came up once. Its antigen is undetermined. The table came from immunoSEQ multiplex PCR; TCRdb's copy has only in-frame clones and leaves some out. The sample consists of more than 20,000 clones, 88% of them appearing once. V was pared by 2 bases and J by 5 bases, with 10 bases between. Per the germline V gene, CDR1 is SNHLY and CDR2 is FYNNEI. The CDR3 is 14 amino acids. This specimen belongs to a study of OX40 agonist ivuxolimab in advanced cancers. Study-level results: Within 6 weeks, CD4+ and CD8+ blood T cells expanded clonally at 0.1 to 3.0 mg/kg.

Here the sequenced sample was CD4+ or CD8+ T cells sorted from blood, taken in a trial of the OX40 agonist ivuxolimab. This TCR derives from an adult with an advanced solid tumor such as melanoma, head and neck, liver or kidney cancer. The chain links TRBV2 to TRBJ2-1; D is undetermined. In DNA, the CDR3 is TGTGCCAGCAGTGAATACCGCCAACACAATGAGCAGTTCTTC. Translated: CASSEYRQHNEQFF.